The present entry profiles one TCR beta chain with its context. These data belong to a study of blood T cell repertoires in COVID-19. Study details: Spain, Italy and the United States supplied samples that represented acute and convalescent COVID-19. Sources were T cells, B-cell-depleted T cells, or PBMCs; the material itself was cDNA or gDNA.

Germline-derived CDR1 and CDR2 are LGHNT and FRNRAP. The CDR3 covers 13 residues. Trimming took off 6 bases at V and 1 base at J, with 9 bases between the two ends. Original data processing: Estimation of nucleated cell counts was performed using reference gene primer amplification. The repertoire was sequenced with immunoSEQ multiplex PCR; TCRdb's copy has only in-frame clones and lacks some. The V and J calls and clone size were taken over from that table, and D and trimming were inferred from the DNA. Found here are 100,000 or so clones, 88% of them singletons; the top ten hold over 0.35%. The rearrangement joins TRBV12-5 to TRBJ1-1, with D perhaps TRBD1 (5 bases). Sequencing was performed on peripheral blood. The sequence came from a man aged 60 to 69 with acute or convalescent COVID-19. The CDR3 sequence: CASGLTENTEAFF. DNA for the CDR3: TGTGCTAGTGGGTTGACAGAGAACACTGAAGCTTTCTTT.